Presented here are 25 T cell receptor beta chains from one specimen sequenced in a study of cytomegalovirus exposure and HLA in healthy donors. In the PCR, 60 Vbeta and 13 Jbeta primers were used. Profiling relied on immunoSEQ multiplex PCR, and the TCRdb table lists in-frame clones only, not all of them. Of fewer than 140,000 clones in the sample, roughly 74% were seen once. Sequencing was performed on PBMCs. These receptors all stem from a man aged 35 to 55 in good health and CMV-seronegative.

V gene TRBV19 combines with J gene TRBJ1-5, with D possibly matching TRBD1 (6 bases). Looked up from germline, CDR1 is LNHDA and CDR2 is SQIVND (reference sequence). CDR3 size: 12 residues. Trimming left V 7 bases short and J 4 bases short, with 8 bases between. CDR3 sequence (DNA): TGTGCCAGTAACACAGGGAATCAGCCCCAGCATTTT. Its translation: CASNTGNQPQHF.

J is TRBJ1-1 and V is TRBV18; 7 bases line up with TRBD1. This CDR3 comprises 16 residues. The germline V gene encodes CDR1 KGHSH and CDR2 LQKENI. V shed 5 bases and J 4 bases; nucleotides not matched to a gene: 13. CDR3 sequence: CASSSQSITGATEAFF. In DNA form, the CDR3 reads TGTGCCAGCTCATCCCAATCGATAACAGGGGCCACTGAAGCTTTCTTT.

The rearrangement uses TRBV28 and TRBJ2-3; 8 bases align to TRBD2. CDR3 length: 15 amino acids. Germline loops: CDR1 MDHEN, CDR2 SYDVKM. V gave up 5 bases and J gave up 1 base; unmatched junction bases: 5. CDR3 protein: CASSRSGGGTDTQYF. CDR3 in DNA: TGTGCCAGCAGTCGAAGCGGGGGTGGCACAGATACGCAGTATTTT.

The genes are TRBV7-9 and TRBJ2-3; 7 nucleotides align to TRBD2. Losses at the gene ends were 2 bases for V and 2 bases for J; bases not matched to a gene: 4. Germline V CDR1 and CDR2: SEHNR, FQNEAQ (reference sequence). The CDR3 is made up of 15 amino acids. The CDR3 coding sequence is TGTGCCAGCAGCTTATTCGCGGGGGTCACAGATACGCAGTATTTT. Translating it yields CASSLFAGVTDTQYF.

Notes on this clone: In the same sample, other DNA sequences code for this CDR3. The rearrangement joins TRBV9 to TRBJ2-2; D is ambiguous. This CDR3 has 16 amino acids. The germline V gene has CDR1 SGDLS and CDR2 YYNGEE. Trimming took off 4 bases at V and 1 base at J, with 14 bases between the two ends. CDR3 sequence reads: CASSSDPLLNTGELFF. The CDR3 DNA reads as TGTGCCAGCAGCTCCGATCCACTCCTGAACACCGGGGAGCTGTTTTTT.

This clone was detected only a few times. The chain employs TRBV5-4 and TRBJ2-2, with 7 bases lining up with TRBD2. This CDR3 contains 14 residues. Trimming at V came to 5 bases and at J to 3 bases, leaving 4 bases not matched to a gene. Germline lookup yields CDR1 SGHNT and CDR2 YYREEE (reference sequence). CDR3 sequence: CASRFGLDTGELFF. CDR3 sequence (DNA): TGTGCCAGCAGGTTTGGACTAGACACCGGGGAGCTGTTTTTT. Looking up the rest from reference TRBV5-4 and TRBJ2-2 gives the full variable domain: ETGVTQSPTHLIKTRGQQVTLRCSSQSGHNTVSWYQQALGQGPQFIFQYYREEENGRGNFPPRFSGLQFPNYSSELNVNALELDDSALYLCASRFGLDTGELFFGEGSRLTVL.

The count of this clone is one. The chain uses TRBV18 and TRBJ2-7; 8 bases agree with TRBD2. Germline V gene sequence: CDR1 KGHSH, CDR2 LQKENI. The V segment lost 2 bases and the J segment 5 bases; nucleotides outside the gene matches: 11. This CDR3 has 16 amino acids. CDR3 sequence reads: CASSPIPPGGGHEQYF. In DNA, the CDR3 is TGTGCCAGCTCACCAATTCCGCCCGGGGGGGGGCACGAGCAGTACTTC.

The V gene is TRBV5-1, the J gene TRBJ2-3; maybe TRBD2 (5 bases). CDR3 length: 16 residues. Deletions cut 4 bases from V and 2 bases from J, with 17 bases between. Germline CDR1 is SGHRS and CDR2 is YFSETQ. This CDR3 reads CASSPRTYIVTDTQYF. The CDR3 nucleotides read TGCGCCAGCAGCCCAAGGACTTACATTGTCACAGATACGCAGTATTTT.

CDR3 region: CASSQSQRNTGELFF. The CDR3, as DNA: TGCGCCAGCAGTCAATCGCAGCGGAACACCGGGGAGCTGTTTTTT. The gene calls are TRBV23-1 and TRBJ2-2; D gene unclear. TRBV23-1 is recorded as an ORF, its role being uncertain. Trimming cost V 0 bases and J 1 base, with 6 bases left between them. The CDR3 is 15 residues long.

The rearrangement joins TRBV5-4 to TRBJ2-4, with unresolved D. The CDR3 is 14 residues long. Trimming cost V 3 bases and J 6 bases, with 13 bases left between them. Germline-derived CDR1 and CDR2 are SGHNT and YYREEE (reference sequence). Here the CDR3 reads CASSWASSRNIQYF. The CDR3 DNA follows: TGTGCCAGCAGCTGGGCCTCTTCGCGAAACATTCAGTACTTC.

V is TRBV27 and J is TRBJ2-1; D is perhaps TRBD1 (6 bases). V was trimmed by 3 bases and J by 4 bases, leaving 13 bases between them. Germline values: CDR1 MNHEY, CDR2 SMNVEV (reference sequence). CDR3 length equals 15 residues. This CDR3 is CASSFHRVSYNEQFF. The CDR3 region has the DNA TGTGCCAGCAGTTTTCACAGGGTGTCTTACAATGAGCAGTTCTTC.

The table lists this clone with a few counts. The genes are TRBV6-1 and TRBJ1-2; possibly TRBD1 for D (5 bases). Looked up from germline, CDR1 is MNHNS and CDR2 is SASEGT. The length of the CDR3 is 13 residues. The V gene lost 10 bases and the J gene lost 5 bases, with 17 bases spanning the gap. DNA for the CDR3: TGTGCCACTCGGGACTCCTCACGTTATGGCTACACCTTC. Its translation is CATRDSSRYGYTF.

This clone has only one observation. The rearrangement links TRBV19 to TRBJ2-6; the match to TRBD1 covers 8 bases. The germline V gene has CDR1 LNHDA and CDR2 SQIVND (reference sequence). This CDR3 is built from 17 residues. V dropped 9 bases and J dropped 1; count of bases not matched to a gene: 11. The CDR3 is CASKPDRGRSGANVLTF. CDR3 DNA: TGTGCCAGCAAACCCGACAGGGGAAGGTCTGGGGCCAACGTCCTGACTTTC. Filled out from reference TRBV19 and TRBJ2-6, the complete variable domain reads DGGITQSPKYLFRKEGQNVTLSCEQNLNHDAMYWYRQDPGQGLRLIYYSQIVNDFQKGDIAEGYSVSREKKESFPLTVTSAQKNPTAFYLCASKPDRGRSGANVLTFGAGSRLTVL.

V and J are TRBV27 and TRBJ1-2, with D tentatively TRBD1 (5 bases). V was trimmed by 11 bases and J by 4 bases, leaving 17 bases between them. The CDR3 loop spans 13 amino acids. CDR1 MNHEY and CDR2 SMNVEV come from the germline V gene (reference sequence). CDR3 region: CAAGTGTTYGYTF. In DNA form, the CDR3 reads TGTGCCGCAGGGACCGGGACTACCTATGGCTACACCTTC.

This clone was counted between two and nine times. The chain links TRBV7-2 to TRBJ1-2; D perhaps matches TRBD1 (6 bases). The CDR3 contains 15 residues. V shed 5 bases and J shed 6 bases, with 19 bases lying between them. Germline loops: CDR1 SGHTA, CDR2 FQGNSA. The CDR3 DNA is TGTGCCAGCAGCCCCCAGGGGCGCAGGGTAAATGGCTACACCTTC. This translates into CASSPQGRRVNGYTF.

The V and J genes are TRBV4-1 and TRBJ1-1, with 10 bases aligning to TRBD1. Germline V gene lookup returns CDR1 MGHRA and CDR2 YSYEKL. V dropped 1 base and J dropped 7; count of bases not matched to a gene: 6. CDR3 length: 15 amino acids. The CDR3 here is CASSQGTGQGSEAFF. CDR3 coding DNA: TGCGCCAGCAGCCAAGGCACGGGACAGGGGAGTGAAGCTTTCTTT.

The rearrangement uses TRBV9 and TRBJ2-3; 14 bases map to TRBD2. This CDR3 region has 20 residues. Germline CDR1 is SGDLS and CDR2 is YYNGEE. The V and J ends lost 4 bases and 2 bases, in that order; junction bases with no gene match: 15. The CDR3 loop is CASSIRGTSGGVLNTDTQYF. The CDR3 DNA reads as TGTGCCAGCAGCATCCGAGGGACTAGCGGGGGAGTGCTGAACACAGATACGCAGTATTTT.

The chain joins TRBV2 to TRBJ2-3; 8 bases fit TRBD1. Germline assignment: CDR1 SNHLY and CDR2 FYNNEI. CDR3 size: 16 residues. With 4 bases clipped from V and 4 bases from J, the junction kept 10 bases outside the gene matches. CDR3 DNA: TGTGCCAGCAGTGGCTTAGGACAGGGTGGGGCAGATACGCAGTATTTT. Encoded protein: CASSGLGQGGADTQYF.

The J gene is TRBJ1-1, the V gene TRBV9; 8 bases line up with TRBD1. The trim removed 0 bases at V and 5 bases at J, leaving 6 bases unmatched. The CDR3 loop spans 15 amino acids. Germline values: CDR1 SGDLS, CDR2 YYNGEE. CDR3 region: CASSVEDRAGTEAFF. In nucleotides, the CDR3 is TGTGCCAGCAGCGTAGAGGACAGGGCGGGGACTGAAGCTTTCTTT. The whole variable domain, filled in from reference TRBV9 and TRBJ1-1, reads DSGVTQTPKHLITATGQRVTLRCSPRSGDLSVYWYQQSLDQGLQFLIQYYNGEERAKGNILERFSAQQFPDLHSELNLSSLELGDSALYFCASSVEDRAGTEAFFGQGTRLTVV.

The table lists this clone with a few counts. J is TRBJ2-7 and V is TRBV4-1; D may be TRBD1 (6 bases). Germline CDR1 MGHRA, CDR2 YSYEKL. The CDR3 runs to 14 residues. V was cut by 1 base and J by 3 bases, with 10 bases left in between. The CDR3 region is CASSQVQGRYEQYF. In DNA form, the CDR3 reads TGCGCCAGCAGCCAAGTTCAGGGGCGCTACGAGCAGTACTTC.

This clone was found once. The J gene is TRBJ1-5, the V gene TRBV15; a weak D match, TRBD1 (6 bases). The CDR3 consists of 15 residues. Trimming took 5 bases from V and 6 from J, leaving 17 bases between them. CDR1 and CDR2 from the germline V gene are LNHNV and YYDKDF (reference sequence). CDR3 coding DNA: TGTGCCACCAGCGGGGGGCGGGAGGATGGTCAGCCCCAGCATTTT. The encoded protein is CATSGGREDGQPQHF.

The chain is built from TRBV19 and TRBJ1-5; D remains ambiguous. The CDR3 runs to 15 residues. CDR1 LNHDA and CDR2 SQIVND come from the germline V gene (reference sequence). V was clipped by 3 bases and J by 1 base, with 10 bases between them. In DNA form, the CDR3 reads TGTGCCAGTAGTATTAGGAGACCCAGCAATCAGCCCCAGCATTTT. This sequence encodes CASSIRRPSNQPQHF.

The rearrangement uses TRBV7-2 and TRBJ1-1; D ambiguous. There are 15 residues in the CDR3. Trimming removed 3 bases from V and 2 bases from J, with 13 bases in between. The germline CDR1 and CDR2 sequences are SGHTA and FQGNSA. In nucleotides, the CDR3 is TGTGCCAGCAGCTTCGGGGAGGTAGTTAACACTGAAGCTTTCTTT. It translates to CASSFGEVVNTEAFF.

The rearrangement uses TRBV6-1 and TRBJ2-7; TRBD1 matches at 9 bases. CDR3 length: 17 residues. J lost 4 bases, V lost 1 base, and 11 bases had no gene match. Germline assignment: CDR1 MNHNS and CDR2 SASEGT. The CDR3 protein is CASSEGVGTGYRYEQYF. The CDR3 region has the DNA TGTGCCAGCAGTGAAGGGGTCGGGACAGGGTACCGTTACGAGCAGTACTTC.

The CDR3 spells CSVDGGEDTQYF. The CDR3 nucleotides read TGCAGCGTTGACGGGGGGGAAGATACGCAGTATTTT. This rearrangement joins TRBV29-1 to TRBJ2-3; 8 bases agree with TRBD2. Germline CDR1 SQVTM, CDR2 ANQGSEA. Trimming at V came to 3 bases and at J to 5 bases, leaving 1 base not matched to a gene. The CDR3 has 12 amino acids.